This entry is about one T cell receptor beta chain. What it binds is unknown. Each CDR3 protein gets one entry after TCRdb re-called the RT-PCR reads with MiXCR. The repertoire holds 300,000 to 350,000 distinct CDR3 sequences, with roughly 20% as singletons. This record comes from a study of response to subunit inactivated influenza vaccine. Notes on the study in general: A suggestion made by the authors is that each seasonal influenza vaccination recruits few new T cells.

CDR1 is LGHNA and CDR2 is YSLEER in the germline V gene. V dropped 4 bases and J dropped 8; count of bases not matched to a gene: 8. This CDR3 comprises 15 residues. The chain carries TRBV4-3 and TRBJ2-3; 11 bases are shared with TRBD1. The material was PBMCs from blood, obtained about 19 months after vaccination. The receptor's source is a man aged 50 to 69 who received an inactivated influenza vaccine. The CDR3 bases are TGCGCCAGCAGCCGGGGTGGGACAGGGGGAGTTACGCAGTATTTT. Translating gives CASSRGGTGGVTQYF.